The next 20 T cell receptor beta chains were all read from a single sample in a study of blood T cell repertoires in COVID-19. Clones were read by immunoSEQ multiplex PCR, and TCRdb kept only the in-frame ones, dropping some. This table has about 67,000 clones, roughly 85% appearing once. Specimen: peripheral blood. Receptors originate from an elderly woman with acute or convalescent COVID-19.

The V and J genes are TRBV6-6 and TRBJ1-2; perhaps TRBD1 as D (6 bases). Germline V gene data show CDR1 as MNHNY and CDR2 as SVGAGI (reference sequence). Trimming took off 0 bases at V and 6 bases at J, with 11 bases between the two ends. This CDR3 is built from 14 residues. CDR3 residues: CASSYSSGANGYTF. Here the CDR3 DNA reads TGTGCCAGCAGTTACTCTTCAGGGGCCAATGGCTACACCTTC.

CDR3 residues: CASSLDPFQGLWAFF. CDR3 coding DNA: TGCGCCAGCAGCTTGGATCCTTTCCAGGGACTCTGGGCTTTCTTT. V gene TRBV5-1 combines with J gene TRBJ1-1; the D gene is possibly TRBD1 (5 bases). Germline loops: CDR1 SGHRS, CDR2 YFSETQ. The CDR3 spans 15 residues. The germline V and J ends were trimmed by 0 bases and 11 bases, with 20 bases remaining between them.

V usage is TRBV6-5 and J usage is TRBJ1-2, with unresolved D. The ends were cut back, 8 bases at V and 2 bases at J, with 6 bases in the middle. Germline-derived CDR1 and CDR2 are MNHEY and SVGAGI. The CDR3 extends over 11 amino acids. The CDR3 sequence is CASYLNYGYTF. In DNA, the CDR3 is TGTGCCAGCTACTTGAACTATGGCTACACCTTC.

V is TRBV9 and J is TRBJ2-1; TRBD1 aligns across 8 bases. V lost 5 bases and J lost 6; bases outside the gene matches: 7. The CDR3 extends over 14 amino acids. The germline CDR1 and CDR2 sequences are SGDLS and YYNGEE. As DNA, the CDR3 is TGTGCCAGCAGTGTCGGGACAGGTACCAATGAGCAGTTCTTC. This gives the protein CASSVGTGTNEQFF.

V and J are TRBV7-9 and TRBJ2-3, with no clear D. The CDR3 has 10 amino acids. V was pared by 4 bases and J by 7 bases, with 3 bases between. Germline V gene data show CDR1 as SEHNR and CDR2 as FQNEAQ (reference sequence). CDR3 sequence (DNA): TGTGCCAGCAGCTATAATACGCAGTATTTT. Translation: CASSYNTQYF.

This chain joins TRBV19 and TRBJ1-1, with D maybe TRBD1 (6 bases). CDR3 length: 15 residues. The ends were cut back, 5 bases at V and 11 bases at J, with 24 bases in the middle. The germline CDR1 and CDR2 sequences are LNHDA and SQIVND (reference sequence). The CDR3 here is CASSAQGRPTAGAFF. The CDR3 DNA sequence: TGTGCCAGTAGTGCCCAGGGGAGACCGACAGCTGGGGCTTTCTTT.

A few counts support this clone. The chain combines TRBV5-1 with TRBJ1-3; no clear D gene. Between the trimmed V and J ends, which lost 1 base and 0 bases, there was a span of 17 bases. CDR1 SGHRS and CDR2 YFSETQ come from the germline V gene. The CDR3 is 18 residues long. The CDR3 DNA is TGCGCCAGCAGCTTGTTAGGAGTAGGATCTATCTCTGGAAACACCATATATTTT. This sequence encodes CASSLLGVGSISGNTIYF.

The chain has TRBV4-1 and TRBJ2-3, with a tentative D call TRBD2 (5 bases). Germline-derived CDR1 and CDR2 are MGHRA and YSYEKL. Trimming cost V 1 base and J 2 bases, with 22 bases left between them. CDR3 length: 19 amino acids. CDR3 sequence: CASSQGTFGLTKFTDTQYF. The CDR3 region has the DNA TGCGCCAGCAGCCAAGGGACGTTCGGACTTACTAAATTCACAGATACGCAGTATTTT.

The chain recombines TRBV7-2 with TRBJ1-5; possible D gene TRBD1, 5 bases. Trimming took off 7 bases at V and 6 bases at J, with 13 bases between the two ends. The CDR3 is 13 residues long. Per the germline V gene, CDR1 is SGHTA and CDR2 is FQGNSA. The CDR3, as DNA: TGTGCCAGCACCAGGCAGGGAGGTCAGCCCCAGCATTTT. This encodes CASTRQGGQPQHF.

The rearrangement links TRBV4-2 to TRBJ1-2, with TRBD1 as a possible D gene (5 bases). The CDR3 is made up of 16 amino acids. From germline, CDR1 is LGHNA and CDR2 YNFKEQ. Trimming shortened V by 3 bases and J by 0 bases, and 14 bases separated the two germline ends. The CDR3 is CASSQARAETNYGYTF. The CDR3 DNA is TGTGCCAGCAGCCAGGCCAGGGCGGAAACTAACTATGGCTACACCTTC.

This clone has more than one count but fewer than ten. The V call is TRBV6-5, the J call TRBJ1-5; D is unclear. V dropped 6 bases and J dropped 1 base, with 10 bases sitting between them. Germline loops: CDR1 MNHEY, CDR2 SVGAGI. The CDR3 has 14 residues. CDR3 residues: CASSRGRSNQPQHF. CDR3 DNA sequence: TGTGCCAGCAGCCGAGGTCGAAGCAATCAGCCCCAGCATTTT.

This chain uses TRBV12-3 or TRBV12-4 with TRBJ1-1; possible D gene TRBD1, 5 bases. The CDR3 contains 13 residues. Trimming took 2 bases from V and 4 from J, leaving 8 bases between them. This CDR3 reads CASSLMGGTEAFF. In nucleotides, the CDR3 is TGTGCCAGCAGTTTAATGGGGGGCACTGAAGCTTTCTTT.

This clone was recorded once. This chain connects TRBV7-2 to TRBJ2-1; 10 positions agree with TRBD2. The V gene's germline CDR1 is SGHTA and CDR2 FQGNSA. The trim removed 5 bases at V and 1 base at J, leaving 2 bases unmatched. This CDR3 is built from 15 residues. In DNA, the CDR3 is TGTGCCAGCAGCGCGGGACTAGCGTCCTACAATGAGCAGTTCTTC. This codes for CASSAGLASYNEQFF.

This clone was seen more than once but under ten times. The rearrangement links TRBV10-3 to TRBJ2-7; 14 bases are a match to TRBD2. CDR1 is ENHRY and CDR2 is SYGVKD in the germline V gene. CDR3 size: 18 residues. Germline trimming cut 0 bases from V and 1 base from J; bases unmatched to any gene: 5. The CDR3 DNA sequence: TGTGCCATCAGTGAGTCTCGACTAGCGGGGGGGCGTTCCTACGAGCAGTACTTC. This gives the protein CAISESRLAGGRSYEQYF.

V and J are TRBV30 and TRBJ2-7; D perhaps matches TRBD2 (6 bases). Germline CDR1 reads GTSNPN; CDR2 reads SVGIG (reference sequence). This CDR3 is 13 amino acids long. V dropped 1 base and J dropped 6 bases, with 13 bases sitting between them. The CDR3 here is CAWSAIPGLEQYF. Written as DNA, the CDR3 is TGTGCCTGGAGTGCCATTCCGGGACTCGAGCAGTACTTC.

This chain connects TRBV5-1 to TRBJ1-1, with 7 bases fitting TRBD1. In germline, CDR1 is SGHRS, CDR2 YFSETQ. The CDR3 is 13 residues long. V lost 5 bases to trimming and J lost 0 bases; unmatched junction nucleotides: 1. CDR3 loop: CASRTGLNTEAFF. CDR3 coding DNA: TGCGCCAGCAGGACAGGGTTGAACACTGAAGCTTTCTTT.

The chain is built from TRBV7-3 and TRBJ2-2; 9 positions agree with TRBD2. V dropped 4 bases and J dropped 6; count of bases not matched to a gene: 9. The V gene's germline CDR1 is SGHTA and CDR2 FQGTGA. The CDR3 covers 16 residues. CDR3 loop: CASSSIPGLAAGELFF. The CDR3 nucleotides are TGTGCCAGCAGCTCAATACCGGGACTAGCAGCCGGGGAGCTGTTTTTT.

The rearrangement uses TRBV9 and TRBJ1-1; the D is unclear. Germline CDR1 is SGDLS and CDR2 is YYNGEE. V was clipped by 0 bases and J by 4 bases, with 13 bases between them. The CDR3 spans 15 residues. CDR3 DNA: TGTGCCAGCAGCGTAGAGACGGGGTTGGGCACTGAAGCTTTCTTT. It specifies CASSVETGLGTEAFF.

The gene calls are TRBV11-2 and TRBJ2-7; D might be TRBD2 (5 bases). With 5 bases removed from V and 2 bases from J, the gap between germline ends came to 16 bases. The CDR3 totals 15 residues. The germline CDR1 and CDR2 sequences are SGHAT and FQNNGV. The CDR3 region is CASSLGSGGTYEQYF. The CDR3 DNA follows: TGTGCCAGCAGCCTAGGGAGCGGAGGAACCTACGAGCAGTACTTC.

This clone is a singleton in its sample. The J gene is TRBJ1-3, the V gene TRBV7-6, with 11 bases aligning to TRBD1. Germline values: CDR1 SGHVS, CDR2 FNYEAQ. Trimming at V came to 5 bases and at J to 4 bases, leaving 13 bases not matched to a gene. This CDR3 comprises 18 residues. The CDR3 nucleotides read TGTGCCAGCAGCCCGGACAGGGGGCTTCTATCTTCCGGAAACACCATATATTTT. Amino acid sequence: CASSPDRGLLSSGNTIYF.